These 30 T cell receptor beta chains originate from one sample sequenced in a study of Ad26.COV2.S vaccination and SARS-CoV-2 variants. This sample's treatment: 15 to 20 received Ad26.COV2.S at low or high dose, single or two shots; about five received placebo; per-sample allocation not given. Sampling was performed 63 days after the first vaccine or placebo injection. The method was immunoSEQ multiplex PCR; TCRdb's version includes in-frame clones alone and lacks a portion of them. The data show about 430,000 clones, around nine tenths seen once. The material sequenced was peripheral blood, taken in a trial of Ad26.COV2.S vaccine versus placebo. The receptors were sampled from a person between 18 and 65 years old who received the Ad26.COV2.S COVID-19 vaccine or a placebo.

The CDR3 reads CASSQAGFTGELFF. DNA for the CDR3: TGTGCCAGCAGCCAAGCAGGGTTCACCGGGGAGCTGTTTTTT. This rearrangement joins TRBV4-2 to TRBJ2-2; D possibly corresponds to TRBD1 (5 bases). Per the germline V gene, CDR1 is LGHNA and CDR2 is YNFKEQ. Trimming left V 1 base short and J 4 bases short, with 7 bases between. The CDR3 spans 14 residues.

The chain carries TRBV7-9 and TRBJ1-4; TRBD1 might be the D (5 bases). The germline V and J ends were trimmed by 2 bases and 8 bases, with 12 bases remaining between them. This CDR3 is built from 14 residues. Germline values: CDR1 SEHNR, CDR2 FQNEAQ (reference sequence). CDR3 sequence: CASSLQGPREKLFF. The CDR3, as DNA: TGTGCCAGCAGCTTACAGGGTCCACGGGAAAAACTGTTTTTT. The whole variable domain, filled in from reference TRBV7-9 and TRBJ1-4, reads DTGVSQNPRHKITKRGQNVTFRCDPISEHNRLYWYRQTLGQGPEFLTYFQNEAQLEKSRLLSDRFSAERPKGSFSTLEIQRTEQGDSAMYLCASSLQGPREKLFFGSGTQLSVL.

This chain joins TRBV19 and TRBJ1-3; D is ambiguous. V lost 4 bases, J lost 0 bases, and 7 bases lay in between. This CDR3 is 14 amino acids long. Germline lookup yields CDR1 LNHDA and CDR2 SQIVND (reference sequence). DNA for the CDR3: TGTGCCAGTAGTAGCCCGGGCTCTGGAAACACCATATATTTT. Residues: CASSSPGSGNTIYF.

This chain connects TRBV5-5 to TRBJ2-7; D unclear. The V end lost 0 bases, the J end lost 6 bases, and 10 bases lay between the germline ends. This CDR3 has 13 amino acids. Germline values: CDR1 SGHKS, CDR2 YYEKEE (reference sequence). The CDR3 sequence is CASSLELWFEQYF. In DNA, the CDR3 is TGTGCCAGCAGCTTGGAATTATGGTTCGAGCAGTACTTC.

This sequence joins TRBV27 and TRBJ1-5, with D perhaps TRBD1 (6 bases). V was cut by 5 bases and J by 3 bases, with 11 bases left in between. Per the germline V gene, CDR1 is MNHEY and CDR2 is SMNVEV (reference sequence). This CDR3 region has 14 residues. CDR3 DNA sequence: TGTGCCAGCAGTAACGGACAGTTCAATCAGCCCCAGCATTTT. This sequence encodes CASSNGQFNQPQHF.

The genes are TRBV28 and TRBJ1-1; weak D call: TRBD1 (5 bases). CDR1 and CDR2 from the germline V gene are MDHEN and SYDVKM. This CDR3 spans 12 amino acids. The V gene lost 3 bases and the J gene lost 11 bases, with 13 bases spanning the gap. CDR3 sequence: CASSLDGGTAFF. The CDR3 DNA sequence: TGTGCCAGCAGTTTGGACGGCGGGACCGCTTTCTTT.

V gene TRBV18 combines with J gene TRBJ2-7, with TRBD2 matching over 8 bases. J was trimmed by 4 bases and V by 3 bases; bases with no gene match: 17. CDR3 length: 18 amino acids. CDR1 and CDR2 from the germline V gene are KGHSH and LQKENI. The CDR3 coding sequence is TGTGCCAGCTCACCTGTGGTTATAGCTAGCGGGCAGTCTTACGAGCAGTACTTC. It encodes CASSPVVIASGQSYEQYF.

This clone was found a few times. The chain has TRBV6-2 or TRBV6-3 and TRBJ2-6, with 9 bases that match TRBD1. V was pared by 3 bases and J by 2 bases, with 8 bases of the junction left unmatched. This CDR3 contains 18 residues. The germline CDR1 and CDR2 sequences are MNHEY and SVGEGT. The CDR3 sequence: CASSYSGQGQPGANVLTF. The CDR3 DNA follows: TGTGCCAGCAGTTATTCGGGACAGGGACAGCCTGGGGCCAACGTCCTGACTTTC.

The chain employs TRBV6-2 or TRBV6-3 and TRBJ2-2; D unclear. This CDR3 has 13 amino acids. The germline V gene has CDR1 MNHEY and CDR2 SVGEGT. V dropped 2 bases and J dropped 7 bases, with 8 bases sitting between them. CDR3 loop: CASSYSVLGELFF. The CDR3 DNA follows: TGTGCCAGCAGTTACAGCGTCCTCGGGGAGCTGTTTTTT.

The V gene is TRBV19, the J gene TRBJ2-1; tentative D call: TRBD2 (6 bases). CDR3 length equals 12 residues. Per germline, CDR1 LNHDA and CDR2 SQIVND (reference sequence). The germline V and J ends were trimmed by 5 bases and 10 bases, with 12 bases remaining between them. The DNA for the CDR3 is TGTGCCAGTAGTGCTGCGGGGCACGAGCAGTTCTTC. This sequence encodes CASSAAGHEQFF.

The chain is built from TRBV7-2 and TRBJ2-5, with 11 bases identical to TRBD2. The length of the CDR3 is 15 residues. Germline V gene data show CDR1 as SGHTA and CDR2 as FQGNSA. After removal of 4 bases from V and 5 bases from J, the junction contained 6 bases not matched to a gene. The CDR3 loop reads CASSSGLAGAETQYF. The CDR3 coding sequence is TGTGCCAGCAGCTCCGGACTAGCGGGTGCGGAGACCCAGTACTTC.

The rearrangement links TRBV5-4 to TRBJ2-4; 11 bases align to TRBD2. Germline-derived CDR1 and CDR2 are SGHNT and YYREEE (reference sequence). The CDR3 extends over 15 amino acids. V lost 3 bases and J lost 5; bases outside the gene matches: 4. CDR3 in DNA: TGTGCCAGCAGCTCTGGGACTAGCGGAGAAAACATTCAGTACTTC. It translates to CASSSGTSGENIQYF. Full variable domain (missing parts from reference TRBV5-4 and TRBJ2-4): ETGVTQSPTHLIKTRGQQVTLRCSSQSGHNTVSWYQQALGQGPQFIFQYYREEENGRGNFPPRFSGLQFPNYSSELNVNALELDDSALYLCASSSGTSGENIQYFGAGTRLSVL.

Worth noting for this clone: Other DNA sequences in the same sample also yield this CDR3. This CDR3 is CATSEGGVETQYF. In nucleotides, the CDR3 is TGTGCCACCAGTGAGGGGGGCGTTGAGACCCAGTACTTC. V is TRBV24-1 and J is TRBJ2-5; perhaps D is TRBD1 or TRBD2 (6 bases each). Germline CDR1 is KGHDR and CDR2 is SFDVKD. The CDR3 extends over 13 amino acids. V gave up 4 bases and J gave up 5 bases, with 10 bases separating them.

The chain is built from TRBV19 and TRBJ2-1; D not certain. The CDR3 is 13 residues long. V was cut by 3 bases and J by 3 bases, with 6 bases left in between. Germline V gene lookup returns CDR1 LNHDA and CDR2 SQIVND (reference sequence). CDR3 region: CASSIPYYNEQFF. CDR3 in DNA: TGTGCCAGTAGTATCCCCTACTACAATGAGCAGTTCTTC.

This rearrangement joins TRBV6-1 to TRBJ1-6; 7 bases align to TRBD1. V was clipped by 3 bases and J by 9 bases; unmatched bases: 11. Germline V CDR1 and CDR2: MNHNS, SASEGT. CDR3 length: 16 amino acids. CDR3 DNA: TGTGCCAGCAGTGACCTTTCGACAGGGATCGGTTCACCCCTCCACTTT. This sequence encodes CASSDLSTGIGSPLHF.

The chain uses TRBV18 and TRBJ1-1; 10 bases match TRBD1. V dropped 6 bases and J dropped 1; count of bases not matched to a gene: 2. CDR3 length equals 14 residues. Germline V lookup: CDR1 KGHSH, CDR2 LQKENI. The CDR3 loop reads CASSRDRGNTEAFF. The DNA for the CDR3 is TGTGCCAGCTCGCGGGACAGGGGGAACACTGAAGCTTTCTTT.

The chain employs TRBV3-1 (or the pseudogene TRBV3-2) and TRBJ2-7; D gene unclear. CDR3 length: 14 residues. Germline lookup yields CDR1 LGHDT and CDR2 YNNKEL (reference sequence). V was cut by 1 base and J by 1 base, with 8 bases left in between. The CDR3 sequence is CASSQVGGSYEQYF. The CDR3 DNA is TGTGCCAGCAGCCAAGTCGGCGGATCCTACGAGCAGTACTTC.

The V and J genes are TRBV11-3 and TRBJ2-2; D is uncertain. V was trimmed by 5 bases and J by 2 bases, leaving 12 bases between them. Germline CDR1 reads SGHNT; CDR2 reads YENEEA. The length of the CDR3 is 15 residues. In DNA form, the CDR3 reads TGTGCCAGCAGCCCACAAGGCGGTAACACCGGGGAGCTGTTTTTT. It encodes CASSPQGGNTGELFF.

The rearrangement uses TRBV2 and TRBJ2-7, with D possibly being TRBD2 (6 bases). Trimming removed 5 bases at V and 0 bases at J, with 17 bases between. The V gene's germline CDR1 is SNHLY and CDR2 FYNNEI. CDR3 length equals 16 residues. For the CDR3, the DNA is TGTGCCAGCAGTCGTGGTAGCGGATTAAGCTCCTACGAGCAGTACTTC. It encodes CASSRGSGLSSYEQYF.

This sequence joins TRBV4-3 and TRBJ1-5, with D perhaps TRBD1 (5 bases). This CDR3 comprises 15 residues. In germline, CDR1 is LGHNA, CDR2 YSLEER. V shed 3 bases and J shed 5 bases, with 14 bases lying between them. CDR3 region: CASSQGLPGDQPQHF. CDR3 bases: TGCGCCAGCAGCCAGGGACTGCCTGGAGATCAGCCCCAGCATTTT.

The chain is built from TRBV18 and TRBJ1-3; no clear D. The V gene's germline CDR1 is KGHSH and CDR2 LQKENI. The CDR3 sequence is 17 residues long. Trimming took off 6 bases at V and 0 bases at J, with 18 bases between the two ends. CDR3 sequence: CASSRMEASNSGNTIYF. For the CDR3, the DNA is TGTGCCAGCTCGAGAATGGAAGCTTCTAACTCTGGAAACACCATATATTTT.

V usage is TRBV6-1 and J usage is TRBJ1-3; a possible D gene is TRBD1 (6 bases). CDR1 is MNHNS, CDR2 SASEGT, per germline. The CDR3 loop spans 13 amino acids. V shed 1 base and J shed 8 bases, with 9 bases lying between them. The CDR3 loop reads CASSEGGADTIYF. The CDR3 DNA is TGTGCCAGCAGTGAAGGGGGGGCTGACACCATATATTTT.

The genes are TRBV23-1 and TRBJ2-7, with TRBD1 as a possible D gene (5 bases). TRBV23-1 is an ORF, with its function uncertain. The CDR3 runs 15 residues. V lost 7 bases and J lost 2, with 18 bases in between. The CDR3, as DNA: TGCGCCAGCATGTTAACAGGTGAAGAACCCTACGAGCAGTACTTC. It codes for CASMLTGEEPYEQYF.

This clone was found once. The chain has TRBV11-2 and TRBJ2-1; D possibly corresponds to TRBD1 (5 bases). Germline CDR1 SGHAT, CDR2 FQNNGV. This CDR3 has 15 amino acids. The V and J ends lost 10 bases and 1 base respectively, with 17 bases between them. CDR3 sequence reads: CATSRGQGSYNEQFF. CDR3 in DNA: TGTGCCACCAGTCGAGGACAAGGTTCCTACAATGAGCAGTTCTTC.

The chain is built from TRBV4-2 and TRBJ1-6; 8 bases agree with TRBD1. The germline gives CDR1 LGHNA, CDR2 YNFKEQ. V lost 3 bases and J lost 7; bases outside the gene matches: 8. This CDR3 spans 16 amino acids. The CDR3 coding sequence is TGTGCCAGCAGCCAGGGAGCAGGGGGCATGAATTCACCCCTCCACTTT. The encoded protein is CASSQGAGGMNSPLHF.

This clone was counted once. CDR3 in amino acids: CASRLAGVIDTQYF. In nucleotides, the CDR3 is TGTGCCAGCAGACTAGCGGGAGTAATAGATACGCAGTATTTT. The V gene is TRBV2, the J gene TRBJ2-3, with TRBD2 identical over 11 bases. The germline V gene has CDR1 SNHLY and CDR2 FYNNEI. V shed 6 bases and J 5 bases; nucleotides not matched to a gene: 4. The CDR3 contains 14 residues. The full variable domain, with the rest looked up from reference TRBV2 and TRBJ2-3, is EPEVTQTPSHQVTQMGQEVILRCVPISNHLYFYWYRQILGQKVEFLVSFYNNEISEKSEIFDDQFSVERPDGSNFTLKIRSTKLEDSAMYFCASRLAGVIDTQYFGPGTRLTVL.

The V gene is TRBV5-4, the J gene TRBJ2-1; tentatively, D is TRBD1 (6 bases). Germline values: CDR1 SGHNT, CDR2 YYREEE (reference sequence). V shed 4 bases and J shed 10 bases, with 24 bases lying between them. This CDR3 contains 16 residues. The DNA for the CDR3 is TGTGCCAGCAGCCCCGGGCCAGGGGAGATGTTACAGGAGCAGTTCTTC. This gives the protein CASSPGPGEMLQEQFF.

The chain joins TRBV19 to TRBJ2-7, with D hard to call. Trimming cost V 3 bases and J 2 bases, with 11 bases left between them. The CDR3 covers 14 residues. CDR1 LNHDA and CDR2 SQIVND come from the germline V gene (reference sequence). This chain's CDR3 is CASSISDGPYEQYF. CDR3 bases: TGTGCCAGTAGTATTTCAGACGGTCCCTACGAGCAGTACTTC.

With regard to this clone: Within the sample, other DNA sequences also encode this same CDR3. CDR3 sequence (DNA): TGTGCCAGCAGCCAGACCTCGGGCTCCTACGAGCAGTACTTC. Encoded protein: CASSQTSGSYEQYF. The V call is TRBV3-1 (or the pseudogene TRBV3-2), the J call TRBJ2-7; D unclear. V lost 3 bases and J lost 0, with 9 bases in between. Germline V gene sequence: CDR1 LGHDT, CDR2 YNNKEL (reference sequence). The CDR3 contains 14 residues.

V gene TRBV30 combines with J gene TRBJ2-7, with a tentative D call TRBD1 (6 bases). The CDR3 spans 14 residues. Germline V lookup: CDR1 GTSNPN, CDR2 SVGIG (reference sequence). The ends were cut back, 1 base at V and 2 bases at J, with 12 bases in the middle. The CDR3 DNA reads TGTGCCTGGAGTGGAGGGGGAATCGCCTACGAGCAGTACTTC. Translation gives CAWSGGGIAYEQYF.